Shown below are 26 T cell receptor beta chains from a single sample sequenced in a study of T-cell memory formation after mild COVID-19. TCRdb itself ran the 5' RACE reads through MiXCR, one entry per CDR3 protein. The sample lists roughly 560,000 distinct CDR3 sequences, about 20% occurring once. Specimen: PBMCs or a T cell subset sorted from them (not recorded which). The receptors derive from an adult woman who had mild COVID-19 (a few samples of this study predate the infection). Cell type and time point are not known.

The gene calls are TRBV29-1 and TRBJ2-7; either TRBD1 or TRBD2 may supply D (5 bases each). CDR3 length: 14 amino acids. V was shortened by 5 bases and J by 1 base, with 15 bases between the two germline ends. Looked up from germline, CDR1 is SQVTM and CDR2 is ANQGSEA. CDR3 DNA: TGCAGCGTTCCCAATGGTGGGGGTTCCTACGAGCAGTACTTC. Translation: CSVPNGGGSYEQYF.

This clonotype was counted between two and nine times. The V call is TRBV11-1, the J call TRBJ2-7, with 7 bases fitting TRBD1. CDR3 length: 15 residues. V was clipped by 2 bases and J by 2 bases; unmatched bases: 6. Germline V CDR1 and CDR2: SGHAT, FQDESV (reference sequence). The CDR3 DNA reads as TGTGCCAGCAGCTTAACCAGGGGGTGGACCTACGAGCAGTACTTC. Translating it yields CASSLTRGWTYEQYF. The whole variable domain, filled in from reference TRBV11-1 and TRBJ2-7, reads EAEVAQSPRYKITEKSQAVAFWCDPISGHATLYWYRQILGQGPELLVQFQDESVVDDSQLPKDRFSAERLKGVDSTLKIQPAELGDSAMYLCASSLTRGWTYEQYFGPGTRLTVT.

This clonotype appeared a few times. The rearrangement uses TRBV7-3 and TRBJ2-5; possible D gene TRBD2, 6 bases. The CDR3 runs to 14 residues. Germline V CDR1 and CDR2: SGHTA, FQGTGA. V was pared by 0 bases and J by 5 bases, with 10 bases between. The DNA for the CDR3 is TGTGCCAGCAGCTTAACACTAGCTTCGGAGACCCAGTACTTC. Translating gives CASSLTLASETQYF.

A few counts support this clonotype. The CDR3 DNA follows: TGTGCCAGCAGCCAAGAGGGGACTCCGAGGACGAATGAGCAGTTCTTC. This translates into CASSQEGTPRTNEQFF. The chain couples TRBV3-1 to TRBJ2-1, with D tentatively TRBD2 (6 bases). CDR1 and CDR2 from the germline V gene are LGHDT and YNNKEL (reference sequence). V was pared by 0 bases and J by 7 bases, with 16 bases between. This CDR3 region has 16 residues.

This clonotype was seen many times. The rearrangement links TRBV12-3 or TRBV12-4 to TRBJ2-3; unclear D gene. V was trimmed by 10 bases and J by 2 bases, leaving 10 bases between them. The CDR3 is made up of 12 amino acids. Here the CDR3 DNA reads TGTGCCAACGCGGAGCTCACAGATACGCAGTATTTT. Translated, it gives CANAELTDTQYF.

This rearrangement joins TRBV10-3 to TRBJ2-7; 9 bases are shared with TRBD1. Germline assignment: CDR1 ENHRY and CDR2 SYGVKD. J was trimmed by 1 base and V by 8 bases; bases with no gene match: 6. CDR3 length equals 14 residues. The CDR3 protein is CAIETGTGSYEQYF. The CDR3 nucleotides read TGTGCCATCGAGACCGGGACAGGGTCCTACGAGCAGTACTTC.

This clonotype turned up a few times. This chain uses TRBV7-2 with TRBJ2-2; TRBD2 aligns across 12 bases. V shed 1 base, J shed 6 bases, and the junction held 12 bases outside the gene matches. This CDR3 is 19 amino acids long. Looked up from germline, CDR1 is SGHTA and CDR2 is FQGNSA. CDR3 nucleotides: TGTGCCAGCAGCTTAGTTTACCTAGCGGGGGGGCCTCTATCCGGGGAGCTGTTTTTT. It specifies CASSLVYLAGGPLSGELFF.

This sequence joins TRBV5-1 and TRBJ2-3, with D possibly matching TRBD1 (6 bases). CDR3 length: 14 residues. V dropped 5 bases and J dropped 2 bases, with 12 bases sitting between them. Germline loops: CDR1 SGHRS, CDR2 YFSETQ. In DNA, the CDR3 is TGCGCCAGCAGTTCACAGGGAGTCACAGATACGCAGTATTTT. Translating it yields CASSSQGVTDTQYF.

V is TRBV30 and J is TRBJ2-7, with 8 nucleotides matching TRBD1. CDR1 and CDR2 (germline): GTSNPN, SVGIG (reference sequence). After removal of 5 bases from V and 1 base from J, the junction contained 10 bases not matched to a gene. The CDR3 extends over 15 amino acids. CDR3 DNA: TGTGCCTGGGGCCCCCAGGGGGCCGGGTCCTACGAGCAGTACTTC. This sequence encodes CAWGPQGAGSYEQYF. The full variable domain, in which reference TRBV30 and TRBJ2-7 provide the parts outside the CDR3, is SQTIHQWPATLVQPVGSPLSLECTVEGTSNPNLYWYRQAAGRGLQLLFYSVGIGQISSEVPQNLSASRPQDRQFILSSKKLLLSDSGFYLCAWGPQGAGSYEQYFGPGTRLTVT.

This clonotype showed up just a few times. J is TRBJ1-5 and V is TRBV7-6; no reliable D call. V lost 1 base and J 7 bases, leaving 8 bases between the germline ends. The CDR3 covers 13 residues. Germline assignment: CDR1 SGHVS and CDR2 FNYEAQ. CDR3 DNA: TGTGCCAGCAGCTTAGAAATGAACCAGCCCCAGCATTTT. Its translation: CASSLEMNQPQHF.

DNA for the CDR3: TGTGCCAGCAGTTTAGCATCGGGAATTTGGCCCACAGATACGCAGTATTTT. Translating it yields CASSLASGIWPTDTQYF. J is TRBJ2-3 and V is TRBV12-3 or TRBV12-4, with D possibly matching TRBD2 (5 bases). Between the trimmed V and J ends, which lost 0 bases and 2 bases, there was a span of 15 bases. The CDR3 is 17 residues long.

This clonotype was found a few times. The chain couples TRBV5-1 to TRBJ2-2; a weak D match, TRBD2 (6 bases). Trimming pared 4 bases from V and 7 bases from J, leaving 14 bases between. CDR3 length: 14 amino acids. Germline V CDR1 and CDR2: SGHRS, YFSETQ. The CDR3 nucleotides read TGCGCCAGCAGCCTGGTGGTGGGAGGCGGGGAGCTGTTTTTT. This sequence encodes CASSLVVGGGELFF.

This rearrangement joins TRBV7-3 to TRBJ2-3; 13 nucleotides line up with TRBD2. The junction had 14 bases not matched to a gene; V was cut back by 4 bases and J by 4 bases. CDR3 size: 19 residues. Per the germline V gene, CDR1 is SGHTA and CDR2 is FQGTGA. The CDR3 is CASSSIPFGTSGIADTQYF. The DNA of the CDR3 is TGTGCCAGCAGCTCCATACCCTTCGGGACTAGCGGGATCGCAGATACGCAGTATTTT. Full variable domain (missing parts from reference TRBV7-3 and TRBJ2-3): GAGVSQTPSNKVTEKGKYVELRCDPISGHTALYWYRQSLGQGPEFLIYFQGTGAADDSGLPNDRFFAVRPEGSVSTLKIQRTERGDSAVYLCASSSIPFGTSGIADTQYFGPGTRLTVL.

This clonotype was counted only a few times. The chain joins TRBV20-1 to TRBJ2-5; possibly TRBD2 for D (6 bases). V was cut by 5 bases and J by 2 bases, with 12 bases left in between. The CDR3 contains 13 residues. CDR1 and CDR2 from the germline V gene are DFQATT and SNEGSKA (reference sequence). The CDR3 bases are TGCAGTGCTCCCGCGGGGAAACAAGAGACCCAGTACTTC. Translated: CSAPAGKQETQYF.

This clonotype was counted only a few times. The rearrangement joins TRBV20-1 to TRBJ2-5, with a tentative D call TRBD2 (7 bases). V was clipped by 1 base and J by 6 bases, with 15 bases between them. This CDR3 is 14 amino acids long. The V gene's germline CDR1 is DFQATT and CDR2 SNEGSKA (reference sequence). CDR3 loop: CSARALGGGQTQYF. Here the CDR3 DNA reads TGCAGTGCTAGAGCGCTGGGGGGGGGCCAGACCCAGTACTTC.

This chain uses TRBV19 with TRBJ1-1, with a weak D call TRBD1 (6 bases). The germline gives CDR1 LNHDA, CDR2 SQIVND (reference sequence). V dropped 6 bases and J dropped 7 bases, with 24 bases sitting between them. The CDR3 has 16 residues. The CDR3 bases are TGTGCCAGTAGCCAAGGGGGAGCGGCACGCCGTAGTGAAGCTTTCTTT. Amino acid sequence: CASSQGGAARRSEAFF.

This clonotype was observed a handful of times. The chain carries TRBV5-1 and TRBJ2-5; 7 bases are a match to TRBD2. The CDR3 totals 15 residues. With 0 bases clipped from V and 5 bases from J, the junction kept 7 bases outside the gene matches. Per germline, CDR1 SGHRS and CDR2 YFSETQ. The CDR3 sequence: CASSLEGLSAETQYF. The CDR3 bases are TGCGCCAGCAGCTTGGAGGGACTAAGTGCGGAGACCCAGTACTTC.

This chain links TRBV20-1 with TRBJ2-7; 7 bases fit TRBD2. CDR3 length equals 13 residues. Germline CDR1 and CDR2: DFQATT and SNEGSKA (reference sequence). After removal of 4 bases from V and 6 bases from J, the junction contained 9 bases not matched to a gene. DNA of the CDR3: TGCAGTGCTACAGGACTAGGAATCCTCGAGCAGTACTTC. Amino acids: CSATGLGILEQYF.

J is TRBJ1-1 and V is TRBV18, with TRBD1 matching 7 bases. Germline values: CDR1 KGHSH, CDR2 LQKENI. The CDR3 length is 12 residues. J gave up 7 bases and V 3 bases, and 2 bases lay outside the gene matches. In nucleotides, the CDR3 is TGTGCCAGCTCACCGGGACAGCATGAAGCTTTCTTT. Translated: CASSPGQHEAFF.

This clonotype appeared a few times. V and J are TRBV11-2 and TRBJ2-3, with 8 bases lining up with TRBD2. The CDR3 consists of 20 residues. With 0 bases clipped from V and 0 bases from J, the junction kept 14 bases outside the gene matches. The germline CDR1 and CDR2 sequences are SGHAT and FQNNGV. This chain's CDR3 is CASSLDHPPQSGSSTDTQYF. CDR3 nucleotides: TGTGCCAGCAGCTTAGATCACCCCCCCCAAAGCGGGAGTAGCACAGATACGCAGTATTTT.

This clonotype has a handful of counts. J is TRBJ1-2 and V is TRBV5-1; 8 bases are a match to TRBD1. Germline CDR1 reads SGHRS; CDR2 reads YFSETQ. Trimming removed 2 bases from V and 4 bases from J; junction bases left unmatched: 7. The CDR3 has 15 residues. The CDR3 nucleotides are TGCGCCAGCAGCTTTGGACAGGGACTGGCCTATGGCTACACCTTC. The encoded protein is CASSFGQGLAYGYTF.

The chain couples TRBV27 to TRBJ2-3, with 12 bases identical to TRBD2. The J segment lost 0 bases and the V segment lost 6 bases, leaving 7 bases of the junction unmatched. The CDR3 has 17 residues. Germline lookup yields CDR1 MNHEY and CDR2 SMNVEV (reference sequence). The CDR3 reads CASRRLAGGLSTDTQYF. As DNA, the CDR3 is TGTGCCAGCAGAAGGCTAGCGGGAGGGCTTAGCACAGATACGCAGTATTTT.

This clonotype was counted between two and nine times. The rearrangement joins TRBV6-2 or TRBV6-3 to TRBJ1-2; 7 positions agree with TRBD1. V lost 7 bases to trimming and J lost 4 bases; unmatched junction nucleotides: 9. The CDR3 is made up of 14 amino acids. CDR1 MNHEY and CDR2 SVGEGT come from the germline V gene. The CDR3 loop is CASIEQGFGYGYTF. For the CDR3, the DNA is TGTGCCAGCATCGAACAGGGGTTCGGCTATGGCTACACCTTC.

The chain is built from TRBV20-1 and TRBJ2-7; the match to TRBD2 covers 16 bases. V dropped 6 bases and J dropped 2; count of bases not matched to a gene: 7. There are 16 residues in the CDR3. CDR1 is DFQATT and CDR2 is SNEGSKA in the germline V gene (reference sequence). The CDR3 region is CSARLGTSGGAYEQYF. In DNA form, the CDR3 reads TGCAGTGCCCGCCTCGGGACTAGCGGGGGGGCCTACGAGCAGTACTTC.

This clonotype appeared once. The rearrangement uses TRBV11-3 and TRBJ2-6; D is uncertain. V lost 2 bases and J 4 bases, leaving 6 bases between the germline ends. Germline CDR1 SGHNT, CDR2 YENEEA. The CDR3 is made up of 14 amino acids. The CDR3 nucleotides are TGTGCCAGCAGCTTAATCTCCGGGGCCAACGTCCTGACTTTC. This translates into CASSLISGANVLTF.

V gene TRBV18 combines with J gene TRBJ2-7; no definite D call. Trimming took 2 bases from V and 7 from J, leaving 12 bases between them. In germline, CDR1 is KGHSH, CDR2 LQKENI. The CDR3 consists of 13 residues. Here the CDR3 reads CASSPSRTAEQYF. The DNA of the CDR3 is TGTGCCAGCTCACCAAGTCGGACCGCGGAGCAGTACTTC.